Detailed here is one TCR beta chain. This clonotype was counted ten times or more. This clone's antigen is unknown. The record has no base qualities; no much larger clone is one base away. The entry originates in a study of T-cell reconstitution after alpha-beta-depleted transplantation in children (dated by TCRdb to the mid-2010s). Describing the broader study: Using TCR repertoire profiling, the study followed T-cell immune reconstitution in a quantitative way in children after TCRalphabeta/CD19-depleted allogeneic hematopoietic cell transplantation.

To prepare the library, PCR was applied. The listed sequencing device is Illumina HiSeq 2500. TCR library preparation used molecular barcoding, with unique molecular identifiers applied to normalize quantification of the TCRbeta repertoire. TCRdb applied fastp at Q25 and MiXCR to the public reads, then kept only in-frame beta chains. Here each entry gathers all rows of one CDR3 protein and keeps the most common genes and DNA. The sample has about 270,000 distinct CDR3 sequences on record, 9.9% of them singletons. Around 10% of the sample is held by the ten biggest clonotypes. Reading the germline V gene (reference sequence) gives CDR1 LNHNV and CDR2 YYDKDF. The germline V and J ends show losses of 0 bases and 1 base respectively, and no gene match explains 8 bases of the junction. From cysteine to phenylalanine, the CDR3 is 18 amino acids long. Only the CDR3 DNA stays, 54 bases, in frame from base 1.

The sequencing here drew on PBMCs from the stem cell graft donor, taken from the stem cell graft. The chain employs TRBV15 and TRBJ2-5, with 10 bases aligning to TRBD2. The receptor was derived from a human donor who donated a stem cell graft to a child with SCID. The CDR3 protein is CATSRDGPASGGQETQYF. The DNA reads TGTGCCACCAGCAGAGATGGCCCTGCTAGCGGGGGCCAAGAGACCCAGTACTTC.